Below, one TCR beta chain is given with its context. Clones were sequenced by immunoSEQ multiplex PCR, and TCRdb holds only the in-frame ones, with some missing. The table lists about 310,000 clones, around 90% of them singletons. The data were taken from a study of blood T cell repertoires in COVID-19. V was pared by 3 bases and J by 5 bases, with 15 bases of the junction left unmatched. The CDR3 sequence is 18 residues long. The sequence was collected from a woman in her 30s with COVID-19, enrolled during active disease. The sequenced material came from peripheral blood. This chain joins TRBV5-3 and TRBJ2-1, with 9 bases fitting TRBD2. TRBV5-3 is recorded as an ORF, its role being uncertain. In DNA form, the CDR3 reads TGTGCCAGAAGCTGGGTTAGGTCGGTAGCGGGAGTGCACAATGAGCAGTTCTTC. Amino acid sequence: CARSWVRSVAGVHNEQFF.